The 9 T cell receptor beta chains in this list originate from one sample, sequenced in a study of blood T cell repertoires in COVID-19 (TCRdb year 2020). To prepare the library, the immunoSEQ multiplex PCR assay was applied. Here the immuneACCESS table is served through TCRdb, limited to in-frame sequences with V and J called. Missing clones are a known gap in these copies; in checked studies unresolved V genes cover under half, and the rest lacks a known reason. The sample records tens of thousands of clones, around four fifths of which are singletons. The top ten clonotypes cover about 10% of the sample. Sequenced: peripheral blood. The receptors originated from a human donor in a cohort sampled during active COVID-19.

CDR3 coding DNA: TGTGCCAGCAGCTCAGGACTGGATCAGCCCCAGCATTTT. It yields the protein CASSSGLDQPQHF. The chain uses TRBV7-9 and TRBJ1-5; D remains ambiguous. Germline assignment: CDR1 SEHNR and CDR2 FQNEAQ (reference sequence). This CDR3 has 13 residues. Trimming removed 4 bases at V and 5 bases at J, with 9 bases between. The full variable domain, rest sourced from reference TRBV7-9 and TRBJ1-5, is DTGVSQNPRHKITKRGQNVTFRCDPISEHNRLYWYRQTLGQGPEFLTYFQNEAQLEKSRLLSDRFSAERPKGSFSTLEIQRTEQGDSAMYLCASSSGLDQPQHFGDGTRLSIL.

The rearrangement joins TRBV4-1 to TRBJ2-5, with 8 bases aligning to TRBD2. Germline V CDR1 and CDR2: MGHRA, YSYEKL. Trimming at V came to 0 bases and at J to 0 bases, leaving 6 bases not matched to a gene. The CDR3 contains 17 residues. CDR3 coding DNA: TGCGCCAGCAGCCAAGATGGAAGCGGGGGTTACCAAGAGACCCAGTACTTC. Translation: CASSQDGSGGYQETQYF.

The rearrangement joins TRBV5-6 to TRBJ1-3; D is ambiguous. CDR1 is SGHDT, CDR2 YYEEEE, per germline. The CDR3 runs to 16 residues. V dropped 3 bases and J dropped 4 bases, with 17 bases sitting between them. CDR3 sequence (DNA): TGTGCCAGCAGCTCGTTACACAATCGCCCGGGAAACACCATATATTTT. Amino acid sequence: CASSSLHNRPGNTIYF.

This sequence joins TRBV6-5 and TRBJ2-7; TRBD1 matches at 9 bases. Germline CDR1 reads MNHEY; CDR2 reads SVGAGI. With 8 bases clipped from V and 10 bases from J, the junction kept 15 bases outside the gene matches. The length of the CDR3 is 14 residues. DNA of the CDR3: TGTGCCAGCGGACGGGGACAGGGAATCCCTGGACAGTACTTC. This gives the protein CASGRGQGIPGQYF.

The chain's CDR3 is CASRPRSSTDYGYTF. Written as DNA, the CDR3 is TGTGCCAGCAGGCCCCGCAGCTCGACAGATTATGGCTACACCTTC. The V gene is TRBV27, the J gene TRBJ1-2; a weak D match, TRBD1 (5 bases). The CDR3 length is 15 residues. Germline CDR1 is MNHEY and CDR2 is SMNVEV (reference sequence). Between the trimmed V and J ends, which lost 6 bases and 5 bases, there was a span of 19 bases.

The V gene is TRBV28, the J gene TRBJ1-2; D might be TRBD1 (6 bases). Looked up from germline, CDR1 is MDHEN and CDR2 is SYDVKM. The CDR3 loop spans 15 amino acids. V dropped 2 bases and J dropped 3 bases, with 13 bases sitting between them. In nucleotides, the CDR3 is TGTGCCAGCAGTTTACCTCAGGGGACACACTATGGCTACACCTTC. Its protein is CASSLPQGTHYGYTF.

This chain joins TRBV5-1 and TRBJ2-7; 9 bases map to TRBD1. The V segment lost 0 bases and the J segment 2 bases; nucleotides outside the gene matches: 3. The CDR3 has 15 amino acids. In germline, CDR1 is SGHRS, CDR2 YFSETQ. The CDR3, as DNA: TGCGCCAGCAGCTTGGAACAGGGGGCCACCTACGAGCAGTACTTC. It specifies CASSLEQGATYEQYF.

The chain couples TRBV28 to TRBJ1-5, with TRBD1 identical over 9 bases. CDR3 length: 16 amino acids. The germline CDR1 and CDR2 sequences are MDHEN and SYDVKM. Trimming removed 3 bases from V and 9 bases from J; junction bases left unmatched: 12. CDR3 nucleotide sequence: TGTGCCAGCAGTTTTGTTGGACAGGGGTTTGGAGGGCCCCAGCATTTT. Amino acid sequence: CASSFVGQGFGGPQHF.

The chain links TRBV13 to TRBJ1-2, with 9 positions matching TRBD1. V lost 1 base and J lost 2; bases outside the gene matches: 5. This CDR3 has 16 amino acids. Looked up from germline, CDR1 is PRHDT and CDR2 is FYEKMQ (reference sequence). In DNA, the CDR3 is TGTGCCAGCAGCTTAGCCCTGGACAGGGGAAACTATGGCTACACCTTC. It translates to CASSLALDRGNYGYTF.